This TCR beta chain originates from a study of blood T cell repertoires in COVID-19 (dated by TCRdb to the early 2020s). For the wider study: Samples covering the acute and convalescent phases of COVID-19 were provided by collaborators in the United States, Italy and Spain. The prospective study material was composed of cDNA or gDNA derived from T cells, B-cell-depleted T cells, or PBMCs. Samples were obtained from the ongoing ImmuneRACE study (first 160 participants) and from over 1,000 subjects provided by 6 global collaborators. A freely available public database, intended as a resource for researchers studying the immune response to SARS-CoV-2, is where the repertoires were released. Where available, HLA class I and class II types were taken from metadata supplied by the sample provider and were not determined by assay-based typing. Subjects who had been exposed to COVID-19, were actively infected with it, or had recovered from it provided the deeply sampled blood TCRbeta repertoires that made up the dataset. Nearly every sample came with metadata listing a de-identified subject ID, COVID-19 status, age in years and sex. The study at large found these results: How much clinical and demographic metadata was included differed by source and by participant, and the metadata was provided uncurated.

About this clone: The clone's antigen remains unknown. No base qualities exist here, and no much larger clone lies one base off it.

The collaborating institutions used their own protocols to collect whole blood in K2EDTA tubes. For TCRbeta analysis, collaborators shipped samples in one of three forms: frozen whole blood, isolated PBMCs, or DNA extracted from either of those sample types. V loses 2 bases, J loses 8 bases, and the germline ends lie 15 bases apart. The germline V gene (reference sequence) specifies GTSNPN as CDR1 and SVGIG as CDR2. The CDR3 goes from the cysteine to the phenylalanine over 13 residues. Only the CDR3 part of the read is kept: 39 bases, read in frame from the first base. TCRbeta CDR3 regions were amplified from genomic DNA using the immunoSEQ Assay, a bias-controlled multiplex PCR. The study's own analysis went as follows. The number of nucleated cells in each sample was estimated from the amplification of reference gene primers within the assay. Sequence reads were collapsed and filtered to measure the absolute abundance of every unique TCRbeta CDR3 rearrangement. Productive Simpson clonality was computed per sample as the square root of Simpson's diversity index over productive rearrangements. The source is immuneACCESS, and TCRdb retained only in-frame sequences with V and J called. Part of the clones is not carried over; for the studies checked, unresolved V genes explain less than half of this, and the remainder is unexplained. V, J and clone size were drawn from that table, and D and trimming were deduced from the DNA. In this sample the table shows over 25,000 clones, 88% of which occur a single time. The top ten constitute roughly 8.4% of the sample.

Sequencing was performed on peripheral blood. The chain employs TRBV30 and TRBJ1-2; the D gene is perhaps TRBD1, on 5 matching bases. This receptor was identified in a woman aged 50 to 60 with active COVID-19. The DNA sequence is TGTGCCTGGAGTTCTCATTTGCGGGGGGGCTACACCTTC. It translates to CAWSSHLRGGYTF.